The clone carrying this T cell receptor beta chain was picked up many times. One entry per CDR3 protein, called by TCRdb with MiXCR from the 5' RACE reads. The sample consists of some 9,600 distinct CDR3 sequences, roughly 4.8% of them appearing once. This sample was included in a study of T cells after yellow fever vaccination. Findings of the study overall: Abundant bulk-population clonotypes could contaminate the FACS-sorted repertoires.

V lost 8 bases and J 1 base, leaving 11 bases between the germline ends. The CDR3 loop spans 14 amino acids. Germline values: CDR1 MNHNS, CDR2 SASEGT. The V gene is TRBV6-1, the J gene TRBJ2-2, with D hard to call. The sequences come from PBMCs, either bulk or a sorted T-cell subset (CD4+, CD8+, memory, or dextramer-sorted; not recorded which), collected approximately 15 days after the first yellow fever vaccination. The receptor's source is a man between 18 and 35 years old who received the YFV17D yellow fever vaccine. CDR3 sequence: CASHLGGNTGELFF. The DNA for the CDR3 is TGTGCCAGCCATCTGGGCGGGAACACCGGGGAGCTGTTTTTT.